This TCR beta chain was captured by sequencing in a study of CXCR3-negative and CXCR3-positive naive CD8 T cells. General study results and limits: Cryopreserved cells showed partially decreased CXCR3 expression, and most assays used fresh PBMCs. Naive cells positive for CXCR3 carried more hydrophobic TRB CDR3s than CXCR3-negative ones.

Germline loops: CDR1 MNHNY, CDR2 SVGAGI (reference sequence). The CDR3 runs 11 residues. Via 5' RACE with UMI labels, TRB cDNA libraries were prepared. TCRdb reprocessed the 5' RACE reads and keeps a single row for each CDR3 protein, giving no DNA. This sample's table has around 60,000 distinct CDR3 sequences. Note on this clonotype: The antigen is undetermined.

This chain uses TRBV6-6 with TRBJ2-7. The receptor was derived from a human donor in good health. Some clones in this sample may be carry-over from other donors' samples. The sample consisted of naive CXCR3+ CD8+ T cells from blood. Described subset: CD45RO-CCR7+CD27+CD95- naive CD8+ T cells expressing CXCR3 (TNR3+). The CDR3 spells CASSYGSEQYF.